Listed below are T cell receptor beta chains from one sample, sequenced in a study of regulatory T cells in long-lasting Graves disease. Using its own MiXCR run on the multiplex PCR reads, TCRdb lists one record per CDR3 protein. The sample carries about 430,000 distinct CDR3 sequences, about 21% recorded once. The sequences come from peripheral blood mononuclear cells (PBMCs), collected when the disease was refractory, from a patient treated with antithyroid drugs. The receptor source for this set is a female donor with Graves disease. The CDR3 runs from the conserved cysteine through the conserved F or W. A D gene is named only where the DNA matches it firmly. Size tells how often a clone was seen (once, few, many) or the class of an expanded clone, and some rows leave it out.

J,V,D,size,DNA,CDR3
TRBJ1-2,TRBV28,.,many,TGTGCCAGCAGTTTACCAGACAGACTGGACTATGGCTACACCTTC,CASSLPDRLDYGYTF
TRBJ2-5,TRBV27,TRBD1,many,TGTGCCAGCAGGGACAGGTTGAAAGAGACCCAGTACTTC,CASRDRLKETQYF
TRBJ2-3,TRBV15,TRBD1,.,TGTGCCACCAGTAGGACAGGGCATATCGATACGCAGTATTTT,CATSRTGHIDTQYF
TRBJ2-5,TRBV11-2,.,many,TGTGCCAGCAGCTTAGGGCAAGAGACCCAGTACTTC,CASSLGQETQYF
TRBJ2-1,TRBV20-1,.,.,TGCAGCCCCTCGGGTGGGTCTTTAAACAATGAGCAGTTCTTC,CSPSGGSLNNEQFF
TRBJ2-1,TRBV20-1,.,few,TGCAGTGCCGAACCCGGACAGTGGGCGAACAATGAGCAGTTCTTC,CSAEPGQWANNEQFF
TRBJ1-6,TRBV28,.,many,TGTGCCAGCAGTTTCAGGACTTCATTTTATTCACCCCTCCACTTT,CASSFRTSFYSPLHF
TRBJ1-4,TRBV12-5,.,.,TGTGCTAGTGGTTCGGTTGGGCAGCCAACTAATGAAAAACTGTTTTTT,CASGSVGQPTNEKLFF
TRBJ1-3,TRBV7-9,.,few,TGTGCCAGCAGCTTAGCCGCGACAAGGGGAAACACCATATATTTT,CASSLAATRGNTIYF
TRBJ1-1,TRBV6-4,.,few,TGTGTCACAGAGGGACTAAACCTGAGATTGCCGAACACTGAGGCTTTCTTT,CVTEGLNLRLPNTEAFF
TRBJ2-6,TRBV19,TRBD1,few,TGTGCCAGTAGTCCCGGACAGGGGAGAAGTGGGGCCAACGTCCTGACTTTC,CASSPGQGRSGANVLTF
TRBJ2-6,TRBV7-9,.,.,TGTGCCAGCAGCCGACTCGACTCTGGGGCCAACGTCCTGACTTTC,CASSRLDSGANVLTF
TRBJ1-2,TRBV7-2,TRBD1,many,TGTGCCAGCAGCATTCGAGTCGACAGGGGGAAGCGTGGCTACACCTTC,CASSIRVDRGKRGYTF
TRBJ1-2,TRBV12-3/TRBV12-4,.,many,TGTGCCAGCAAGGGTACAGGGTACGGCTCACATGGCTACACCTTC,CASKGTGYGSHGYTF
TRBJ2-7,TRBV5-1,.,.,TGCGCCAGCAGCCCGGGACGGCTAAATGGAATACGCGAGCAGTACTTC,CASSPGRLNGIREQYF
TRBJ1-5,TRBV19,TRBD1,few,TGTGCCAGTAGTACCCCGGACAGGGTTGGGCAGCCCCAGCATTTT,CASSTPDRVGQPQHF
TRBJ1-1,TRBV27,.,many,TGTGCCAGCAGTCGAACAGGCGCCACTGAAGCTTTCTTT,CASSRTGATEAFF
TRBJ1-2,TRBV4-1,.,few,TGCGCCAGCAGCCAAGGGGATTTTCCTGGCTACACCTTC,CASSQGDFPGYTF
TRBJ1-1,TRBV18,.,few,TGTGCCAGCTCACCACGGATACAGAGGGCGAACACTGAAGCTTTCTTT,CASSPRIQRANTEAFF
TRBJ1-2,TRBV20-1,TRBD1,.,TGCAGTGCTCACCGGGACAGGGGAGTGGACTATGGCTACACCTTC,CSAHRDRGVDYGYTF
TRBJ2-5,TRBV10-3,TRBD2,.,TGTGCCATCAGTGAAGGACTAGCGGGAGGGCCTTGGATAGAGACCCAGTACTTC,CAISEGLAGGPWIETQYF
TRBJ2-7,TRBV6-1,.,few,TGTGCCAGCAGCCCAGGCTCTAGTATTTCGTACGAGCAGTACTTC,CASSPGSSISYEQYF
TRBJ1-2,TRBV20-1,TRBD1,few,TGCAGTGCTGTCAGACAGACAGGGGTTGGCTACACCTTC,CSAVRQTGVGYTF
TRBJ2-2,TRBV11-2,TRBD2,.,TGTGCCAGCAGCTCGCTTTCGGGACTAGCATTCGGGGAGCTGTTTTTT,CASSSLSGLAFGELFF
TRBJ2-5,TRBV3-1,.,few,TGTGCCAGCAGCCAAGATGCCCAGGGAATAGAGACCCAGTACTTC,CASSQDAQGIETQYF
TRBJ2-7,TRBV7-9,.,many,TGTGCCAGCAGCCCTCCCGCCCTGAGCGACTACGAGCAGTACTTC,CASSPPALSDYEQYF
TRBJ2-2,TRBV5-1,.,many,TGCGCCAGCAGCTTGGTGCCGGGGTTAAACACCGGGGAGCTGTTTTTT,CASSLVPGLNTGELFF
TRBJ2-5,TRBV19,TRBD2,few,TGTGCCAGTAGTAATCCCTTTAGCGGGAGGAAACGAGAGACCCAGTACTTC,CASSNPFSGRKRETQYF
TRBJ2-7,TRBV6-1,.,many,TGTGCCAGCAGACCTACGGGTAACGAGCAGTACTTC,CASRPTGNEQYF
TRBJ2-5,TRBV28,TRBD2,few,TGTGCCAGCAGCCTCAGCGGGGGACGCCAAGAGACCCAGTACTTC,CASSLSGGRQETQYF
TRBJ1-1,TRBV20-1,.,few,TGCAGTGCTAGTTTAGGGCTGGATGAAGCTTTCTTT,CSASLGLDEAFF
TRBJ1-3,TRBV28,TRBD1,many,TGTGCCACCACCCCTCTCGACAGGGTCTCTGGAAACACCATATATTTT,CATTPLDRVSGNTIYF
TRBJ2-4,TRBV27,TRBD2,few,TGTGCCACCCTGGGACTAGCGGGAGTACGAGGGGGGGCCAAAAACATTCAGTACTTC,CATLGLAGVRGGAKNIQYF
TRBJ2-2,TRBV2,TRBD1,many,TGTGCCAGCAGTGAACGGCAGGGGGCTTCAGCCGGGGAGCTGTTTTTT,CASSERQGASAGELFF
TRBJ1-1,TRBV7-9,.,.,TGTGCCAGCAGCCAGCCTCTCCCCCCTAGCACTGAAGCTTTCTTT,CASSQPLPPSTEAFF
TRBJ2-5,TRBV11-2,.,many,TGTGCCAGCAGCTTCCAGGGCCCGCGGGAGACCCAGTACTTC,CASSFQGPRETQYF
TRBJ2-2,TRBV25-1,TRBD2,many,TGTGCCAGCAGTCCGGTAGCGGGTCCCGGGGAGCTGTTTTTT,CASSPVAGPGELFF
TRBJ2-7,TRBV12-3/TRBV12-4,TRBD2,.,TGTGCCAGCTCGGGGACTAGCGGCAGGTACGAGCAGTACTTC,CASSGTSGRYEQYF
TRBJ2-5,TRBV29-1,.,few,TGCAGCGTTGAGGGACAACGGACAGAGACCCAGTACTTC,CSVEGQRTETQYF
TRBJ2-1,TRBV27,.,.,TGTGCCAGCAGTTTAGGTCCGAGCTCCTACAATGAGCAGTTCTTC,CASSLGPSSYNEQFF
TRBJ2-2,TRBV4-1,TRBD2,.,TGCGCCAGCACCCGAGCGGGAGAGTTGACCGGGGAGCTGTTTTTT,CASTRAGELTGELFF
TRBJ2-1,TRBV28,TRBD2,.,TGTGCCAGCCGCTCCCTAGCGGGCGACAATGAGCAGTTCTTC,CASRSLAGDNEQFF
TRBJ2-1,TRBV2,.,once,TGTGCCAGCAGGAAAGTGGATGAGCAGTTCTTC,CASRKVDEQFF
TRBJ1-1,TRBV29-1,TRBD1,few,TGCAGCGTTGATGACAGGGAAAAAAGGTATGCTGAAGCTTTCTTT,CSVDDREKRYAEAFF
TRBJ2-7,TRBV28,TRBD1,many,TGTGCCAGCAGCCCTACCCGGGCACAGGGGGCTTGGTACGAGCAGTACTTC,CASSPTRAQGAWYEQYF
TRBJ2-1,TRBV29-1,TRBD2,.,TGCAGCGCTCAGGTGGCTAGCGGGAGGCTAAATGAGCAGTTCTTC,CSAQVASGRLNEQFF